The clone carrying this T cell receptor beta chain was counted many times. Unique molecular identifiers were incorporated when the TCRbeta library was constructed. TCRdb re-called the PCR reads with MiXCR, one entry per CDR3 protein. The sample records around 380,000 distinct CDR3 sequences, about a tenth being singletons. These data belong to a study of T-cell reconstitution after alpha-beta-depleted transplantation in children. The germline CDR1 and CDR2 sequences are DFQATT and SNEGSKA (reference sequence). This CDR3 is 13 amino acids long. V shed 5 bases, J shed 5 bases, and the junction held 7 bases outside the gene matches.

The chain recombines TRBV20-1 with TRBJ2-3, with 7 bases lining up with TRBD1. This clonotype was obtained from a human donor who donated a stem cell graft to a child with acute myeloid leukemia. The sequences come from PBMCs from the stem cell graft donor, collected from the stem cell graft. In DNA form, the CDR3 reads TGCAGTGCTCCCGACAGGGCGAAAGATACGCAGTATTTT. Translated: CSAPDRAKDTQYF.